This T cell receptor beta chain comes out of a study of control samples from healthy donors and cancer patients. The J segment lost 4 bases and the V segment lost 3 bases, leaving 8 bases of the junction unmatched. The CDR3 covers 16 residues. Germline V CDR1 and CDR2: SGHNT, YYREEE (reference sequence). A single count supports this clone. Using immunoSEQ multiplex PCR, the repertoire was profiled, and TCRdb retains in-frame clones only, with some absent. The sample shows tens of thousands of clones, roughly 87% of them seen only once. Specimen: formalin-fixed, paraffin-embedded tissue. This chain joins TRBV5-4 and TRBJ2-2, with TRBD2 identical over 8 bases. This clonotype was obtained from a female donor with melanoma. CDR3 protein: CASSSPQREFTGELFF. CDR3 bases: TGTGCCAGCAGCTCCCCTCAGCGGGAGTTCACCGGGGAGCTGTTTTTT.